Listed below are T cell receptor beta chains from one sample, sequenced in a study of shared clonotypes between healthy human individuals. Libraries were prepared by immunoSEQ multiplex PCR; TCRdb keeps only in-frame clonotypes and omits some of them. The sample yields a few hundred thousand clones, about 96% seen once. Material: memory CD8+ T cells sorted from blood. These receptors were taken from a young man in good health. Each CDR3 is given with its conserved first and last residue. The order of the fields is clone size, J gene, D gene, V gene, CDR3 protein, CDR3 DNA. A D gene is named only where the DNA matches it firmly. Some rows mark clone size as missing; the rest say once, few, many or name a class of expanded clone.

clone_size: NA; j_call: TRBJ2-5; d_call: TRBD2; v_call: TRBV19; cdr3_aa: CASSIAGGPETQYF; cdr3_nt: TGTGCCAGTAGTATAGCGGGAGGGCCAGAGACCCAGTACTTC
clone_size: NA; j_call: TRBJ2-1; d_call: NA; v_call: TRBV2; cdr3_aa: CASSETGVEQFF; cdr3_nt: TGTGCCAGCAGTGAAACCGGGGTTGAGCAGTTCTTC
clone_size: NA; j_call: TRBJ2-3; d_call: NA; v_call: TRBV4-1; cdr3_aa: CASSQGPFLDTQYF; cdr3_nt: TGCGCCAGCAGCCAAGGCCCGTTCCTAGATACGCAGTATTTT
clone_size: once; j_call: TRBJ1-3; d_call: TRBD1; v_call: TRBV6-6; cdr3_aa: CASSTPRGSGNTIYF; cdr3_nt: TGTGCCAGCAGTACACCCAGGGGGTCCGGAAACACCATATATTTT
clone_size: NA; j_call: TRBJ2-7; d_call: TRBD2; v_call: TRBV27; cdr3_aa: CASSLGAGGPWEQYF; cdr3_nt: TGTGCCAGCAGTTTGGGTGCGGGAGGGCCGTGGGAGCAGTACTTC
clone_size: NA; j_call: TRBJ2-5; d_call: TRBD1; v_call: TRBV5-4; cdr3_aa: CASSQTRTGGGTQYF; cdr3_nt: TGTGCCAGCAGCCAGACTAGGACAGGGGGGGGGACCCAGTACTTC
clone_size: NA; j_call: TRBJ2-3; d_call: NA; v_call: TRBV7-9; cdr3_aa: CASSSGARTDWDFTDTQYF; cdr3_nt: TGTGCCAGCAGCTCGGGCGCGCGGACTGACTGGGACTTCACAGATACGCAGTATTTT
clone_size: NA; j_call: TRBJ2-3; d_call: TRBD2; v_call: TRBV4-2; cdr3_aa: CASSPGTSGTDTQYF; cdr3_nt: TGTGCCAGCAGCCCCGGGACTAGCGGCACAGATACGCAGTATTTT
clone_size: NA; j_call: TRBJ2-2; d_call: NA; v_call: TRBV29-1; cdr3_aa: CSVFNTGELFF; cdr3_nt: TGCAGCGTCTTCAACACCGGGGAGCTGTTTTTT
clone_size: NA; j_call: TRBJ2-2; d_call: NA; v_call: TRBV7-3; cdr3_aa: CASSSTGSNTGELFF; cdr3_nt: TGTGCCAGCAGCTCGACAGGTTCGAACACCGGGGAGCTGTTTTTT
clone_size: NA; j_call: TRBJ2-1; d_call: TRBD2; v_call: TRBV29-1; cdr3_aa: CSALPHFTSGWTYNEQFF; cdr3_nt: TGCAGCGCCCTCCCCCACTTCACTAGCGGGTGGACCTACAATGAGCAGTTCTTC
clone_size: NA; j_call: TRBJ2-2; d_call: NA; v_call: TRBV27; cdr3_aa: CASSLLSGELFF; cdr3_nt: TGTGCCAGCAGTTTATTATCCGGGGAGCTGTTTTTT
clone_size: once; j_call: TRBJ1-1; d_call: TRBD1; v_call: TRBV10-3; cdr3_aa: CAISGTGGSRAFF; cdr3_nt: TGTGCCATCAGTGGGACAGGCGGTAGTCGAGCTTTCTTT
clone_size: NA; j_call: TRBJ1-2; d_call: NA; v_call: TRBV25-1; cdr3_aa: CASSGDGTISGYTF; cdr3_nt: TGTGCCAGCAGCGGCGACGGGACAATTAGTGGCTACACCTTC
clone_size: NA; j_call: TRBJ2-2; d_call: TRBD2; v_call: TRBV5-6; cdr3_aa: CASSLTPGLVTGELFF; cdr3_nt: TGTGCCAGCAGCTTGACCCCGGGACTAGTTACCGGGGAGCTGTTTTTT
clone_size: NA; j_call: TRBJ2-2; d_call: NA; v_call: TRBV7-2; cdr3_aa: CASSPNLGQHTGELFF; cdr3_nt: TGTGCCAGCAGCCCCAACCTGGGGCAGCACACCGGGGAGCTGTTTTTT
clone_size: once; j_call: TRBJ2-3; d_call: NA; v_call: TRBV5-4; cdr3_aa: CASSSGGQLTDTQYF; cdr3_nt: TGTGCCAGCAGCTCGGGCGGACAGCTCACAGATACGCAGTATTTT
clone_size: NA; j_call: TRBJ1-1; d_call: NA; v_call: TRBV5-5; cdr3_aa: CASSLYQGQTVAFF; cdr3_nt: TGTGCCAGCAGCTTGTATCAGGGACAAACGGTAGCTTTCTTT
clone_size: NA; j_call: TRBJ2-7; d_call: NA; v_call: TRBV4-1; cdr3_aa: CASSQEAGEQYF; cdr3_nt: TGCGCCAGCAGCCAAGAGGCCGGCGAGCAGTACTTC
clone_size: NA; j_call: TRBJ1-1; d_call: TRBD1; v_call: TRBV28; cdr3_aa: CASSLSPGGYTEAFF; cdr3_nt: TGTGCCAGCAGTTTATCCCCAGGGGGGTACACTGAAGCTTTCTTT
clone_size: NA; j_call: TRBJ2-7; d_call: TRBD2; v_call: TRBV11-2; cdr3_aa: CASSFWREVHEQYF; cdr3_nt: TGTGCCAGCAGCTTTTGGCGGGAGGTCCACGAGCAGTACTTC
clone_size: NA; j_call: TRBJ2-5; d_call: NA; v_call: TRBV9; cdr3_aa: CASSVAGNQETQYF; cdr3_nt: TGTGCCAGCAGCGTAGCAGGTAACCAAGAGACCCAGTACTTC
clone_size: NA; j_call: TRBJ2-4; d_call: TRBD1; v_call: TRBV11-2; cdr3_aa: CASSLDLLTQGVAKNIQYF; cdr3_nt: TGTGCCAGCAGCTTAGACCTACTAACGCAGGGGGTAGCCAAAAACATTCAGTACTTC
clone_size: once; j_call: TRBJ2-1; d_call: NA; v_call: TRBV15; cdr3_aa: CATSREIGREGEFF; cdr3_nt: TGTGCCACCAGCAGAGAAATAGGGCGGGAAGGTGAGTTCTTC
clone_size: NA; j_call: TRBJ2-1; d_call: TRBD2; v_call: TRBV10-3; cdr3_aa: CAISGPPSGRLWDNEQFF; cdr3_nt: TGTGCCATCAGTGGCCCTCCTAGCGGGAGGCTTTGGGACAATGAGCAGTTCTTC
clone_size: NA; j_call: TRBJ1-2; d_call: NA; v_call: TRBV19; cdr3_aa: CASSLQAGYGYTF; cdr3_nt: TGTGCCAGTAGTCTGCAGGCAGGGTATGGCTACACCTTC
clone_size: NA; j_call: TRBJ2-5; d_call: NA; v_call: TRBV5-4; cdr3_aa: CASSIRRDFQETQYF; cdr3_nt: TGTGCCAGCAGCATAAGGCGGGACTTCCAAGAGACCCAGTACTTC
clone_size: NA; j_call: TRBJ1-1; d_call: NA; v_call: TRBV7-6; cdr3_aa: CASSLGLGGTEAFF; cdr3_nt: TGTGCCAGCAGCTTAGGATTAGGAGGGACGGAAGCTTTCTTT
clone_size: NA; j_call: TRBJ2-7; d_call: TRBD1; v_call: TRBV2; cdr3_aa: CASSLRRGGQLSSEQYF; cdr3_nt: TGTGCCAGCAGTCTGAGGCGAGGGGGACAGCTAAGTAGCGAGCAGTACTTC
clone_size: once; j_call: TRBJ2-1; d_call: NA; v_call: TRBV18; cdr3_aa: CASSLKTGTYNEQFF; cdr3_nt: TGTGCCAGCTCGCTTAAGACGGGGACGTACAATGAGCAGTTCTTC
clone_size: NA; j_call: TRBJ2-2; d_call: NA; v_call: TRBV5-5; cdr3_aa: CASSLRDKGTGELFF; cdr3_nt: TGTGCCAGCAGCTTAAGGGACAAGGGCACCGGGGAGCTGTTTTTT
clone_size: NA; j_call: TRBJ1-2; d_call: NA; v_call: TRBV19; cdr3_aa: CASSRAGTNYGYTF; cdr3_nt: TGTGCCAGTAGTCGTGCAGGGACTAACTATGGCTACACCTTC
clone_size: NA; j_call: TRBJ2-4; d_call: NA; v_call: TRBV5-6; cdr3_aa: CASSTIQGGGNIQYF; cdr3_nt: TGTGCCAGCAGCACTATACAGGGCGGTGGGAACATTCAGTACTTC
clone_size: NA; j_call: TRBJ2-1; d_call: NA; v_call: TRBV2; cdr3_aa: CASGSEGGSYNEQFF; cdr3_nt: TGTGCCAGCGGAAGCGAGGGAGGCTCCTACAATGAGCAGTTCTTC
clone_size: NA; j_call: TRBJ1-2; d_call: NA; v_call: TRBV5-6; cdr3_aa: CASSLGLDGYGYTF; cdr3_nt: TGTGCCAGCAGCTTGGGCCTCGACGGCTATGGCTACACCTTC
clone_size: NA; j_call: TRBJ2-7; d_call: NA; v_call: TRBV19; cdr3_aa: CASSMKGYGYEQYF; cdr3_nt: TGTGCCAGTAGTATGAAGGGTTATGGCTACGAGCAGTACTTC
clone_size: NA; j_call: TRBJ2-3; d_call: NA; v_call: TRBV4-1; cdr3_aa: CASSQVTGGLSTDTQYF; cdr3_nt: TGCGCCAGCAGCCAGGTGACAGGCGGTCTTAGCACAGATACGCAGTATTTT
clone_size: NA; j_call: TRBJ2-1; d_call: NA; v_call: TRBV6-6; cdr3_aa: CASGGNEQFF; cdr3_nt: TGTGCCAGCGGGGGCAATGAGCAGTTCTTC
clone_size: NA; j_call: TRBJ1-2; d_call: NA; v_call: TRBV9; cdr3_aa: CASSVDPVGGYTF; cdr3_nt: TGTGCCAGCAGCGTAGACCCAGTCGGTGGCTACACCTTC
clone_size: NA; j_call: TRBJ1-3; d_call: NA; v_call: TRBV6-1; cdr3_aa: CASCTGPSGNTIYF; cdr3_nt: TGTGCCAGCTGCACAGGCCCGTCTGGAAACACCATATATTTT
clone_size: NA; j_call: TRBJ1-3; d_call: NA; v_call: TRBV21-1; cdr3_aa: CASIDSGNTIYF; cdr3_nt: TGTGCCAGCATTGACTCTGGAAACACCATATATTTT
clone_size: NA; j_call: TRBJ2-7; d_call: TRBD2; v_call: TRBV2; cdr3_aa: CASSVTGGYEQYF; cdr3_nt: TGTGCCAGCAGTGTGACGGGAGGCTACGAGCAGTACTTC
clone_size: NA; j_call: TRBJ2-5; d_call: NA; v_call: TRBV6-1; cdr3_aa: CASSPWTGYQETQYF; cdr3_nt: TGTGCCAGCAGTCCCTGGACCGGGTACCAAGAGACCCAGTACTTC
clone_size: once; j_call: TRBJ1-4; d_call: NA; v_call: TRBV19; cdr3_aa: CASSSTGVTNEKLFF; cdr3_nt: TGTGCCAGTAGTTCCACGGGGGTAACTAATGAAAAACTGTTTTTT
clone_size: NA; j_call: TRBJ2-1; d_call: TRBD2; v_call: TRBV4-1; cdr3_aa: CASSQVLSGGLSYNEQFF; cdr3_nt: TGCGCCAGCAGCCAAGTCTTATCGGGAGGGCTCTCCTACAATGAGCAGTTCTTC